The text below deals with one T cell receptor (beta chain). Its recognized antigen is unknown. No base quality information exists; no much larger clone differs at one position. This sample stems from a study of blood T cell repertoires in COVID-19 (dated by TCRdb to 2018 to 2021). General notes on the study: Samples covering the acute and convalescent phases of COVID-19 were provided by collaborators in the United States, Italy and Spain. The samples were drawn from the first 160 participants of the ongoing ImmuneRACE study and from over 950 subjects provided by 6 global collaborators. The material from the prospective study consisted of cDNA or gDNA derived from T cells, B-cell-depleted T cells, or PBMCs. Where HLA class I and class II types were available, the types were taken from metadata supplied by the sample provider, not from assay-based typing. The dataset comprised deeply sampled blood TCRbeta repertoires from subjects exposed to, actively infected with, or recovered from COVID-19. Nearly every sample came with metadata listing a de-identified subject ID, COVID-19 status, age in years and sex. The repertoires were released in a freely available public database intended as a resource for research on the immune response to SARS-CoV-2. On the study overall, not on this receptor specifically: Clinical and demographic metadata were provided uncurated, with the amount varying by source and participant.

According to the germline V gene (reference sequence), CDR1 reads MNHEY and CDR2 reads SMNVEV. Clipping removes 5 bases from V and 4 bases from J, with 4 as the unmatched junction base count. The CDR3 contains 15 residues, cysteine and phenylalanine counted. The only DNA kept is the CDR3, 45 bases in frame from the first base. The immunoSEQ Assay, a bias-controlled multiplex PCR, was used to amplify TCRbeta CDR3 regions from genomic DNA. As for the original processing: The number of nucleated cells in each sample was estimated by amplification of reference gene primers within the assay. To quantify the absolute abundance of each unique TCRbeta CDR3 rearrangement, sequence reads were collapsed and filtered. For each sample, productive Simpson clonality was calculated by taking the square root of Simpson's diversity index across productive rearrangements. TCRdb's version of the immuneACCESS table is confined to in-frame rearrangements and falls short of the full clone set. An unresolved V gene accounts for under half of the shortfall where checked; the remainder is of unknown origin. That table is the source of V, J and clone size, and D and trimming were worked out from the DNA. In all, the sample holds about 270,000 clones, and around 90% of those were seen once. The ten biggest clones cover roughly 3.9% of the sample.

Enrolling through a virtual design, the prospective study's participants ranged in age from roughly 18 to 95 years and lived across some 23 United States geographic areas. In the prospective study, cohorts were assigned on the basis of participant-reported clinical history obtained from a screening survey and a study questionnaire. Mobile phlebotomists in the prospective study collected whole blood, serum and a nasopharyngeal or oropharyngeal swab from every participant. Participants in the prospective study had the option to provide additional blood draws and questionnaires over an approximately 2-month period. Blood samples from the prospective study were shipped frozen or at room temperature prior to DNA extraction.

The sample consisted of PBMCs or T cells enriched from blood (not recorded which). Recombination linked TRBV27 to TRBJ1-4; the junction holds 10 bases that match TRBD1. This receptor was obtained from a woman aged 25 to 45 with acute COVID-19. The DNA sequence is given as TGTGCCAGCAGTGATTGGGACAGGGGTAATGAAAAACTGTTTTTT. This yields the protein CASSDWDRGNEKLFF.